Each of the 28 T cell receptor beta chains below was sequenced from the same sample in a study of T cells in localized non-small cell lung cancer. Sequencing used immunoSEQ multiplex PCR; TCRdb keeps in-frame clones, though not all of them. Of tens of thousands of clones listed, less than 95% are singletons. This material consisted of peripheral blood, taken before any cancer treatment. Receptors were obtained from a woman aged 35 to 75 with stage I lung adenocarcinoma.

The chain links TRBV7-2 to TRBJ2-4; 8 nucleotides match TRBD1. Trimming removed 5 bases from V and 1 base from J; junction bases left unmatched: 4. This CDR3 has 15 residues. The V gene's germline CDR1 is SGHTA and CDR2 FQGNSA. CDR3: CASSPGGSAKNIQYF. DNA of the CDR3: TGTGCCAGCAGCCCAGGGGGCTCTGCCAAAAACATTCAGTACTTC.

The chain employs TRBV5-4 and TRBJ2-7, with D unresolved. The CDR3 contains 12 residues. Trimming took off 2 bases at V and 3 bases at J, with 6 bases between the two ends. CDR1 is SGHNT and CDR2 is YYREEE in the germline V gene (reference sequence). CDR3 residues: CASSFTGYEQYF. CDR3 coding DNA: TGTGCCAGCAGCTTCACGGGCTACGAGCAGTACTTC.

The chain has TRBV4-2 and TRBJ1-2, with D possibly being TRBD1 (5 bases). The CDR3 is made up of 16 amino acids. V was trimmed by 4 bases and J by 2 bases, leaving 17 bases between them. The germline CDR1 and CDR2 sequences are LGHNA and YNFKEQ. CDR3 bases: TGTGCCAGCAGCCGCGACCAGGGCAGGACAAACTATGGCTACACCTTC. Its translation: CASSRDQGRTNYGYTF.

The chain recombines TRBV5-1 with TRBJ1-2, with 10 bases lining up with TRBD1. The ends lost 1 base at V and 3 bases at J; junction bases unmatched: 3. The CDR3 extends over 15 amino acids. Germline assignment: CDR1 SGHRS and CDR2 YFSETQ. The CDR3 coding sequence is TGCGCCAGCAGCTTGTCAGGACAGGGGGACTATGGCTACACCTTC. Protein: CASSLSGQGDYGYTF.

The J gene is TRBJ1-2, the V gene TRBV7-9; D perhaps matches TRBD1 (6 bases). Trimming pared 3 bases from V and 8 bases from J, leaving 13 bases between. The CDR3 is 13 amino acids. Germline CDR1 is SEHNR and CDR2 is FQNEAQ (reference sequence). CDR3 sequence: CASSFAGANGYTF. The DNA for the CDR3 is TGTGCCAGCAGCTTCGCAGGGGCTAACGGCTACACCTTC.

In its sample, this clone was seen once. The V call is TRBV7-9, the J call TRBJ1-4; 9 positions match TRBD1. There are 16 residues in the CDR3. J gave up 10 bases and V 4 bases, and 13 bases lay outside the gene matches. Germline V gene data show CDR1 as SEHNR and CDR2 as FQNEAQ (reference sequence). The CDR3 spells CASSSGHGTGSGKLFF. CDR3 nucleotides: TGTGCCAGCAGCTCCGGTCATGGGACAGGGTCGGGAAAACTGTTTTTT.

The genes are TRBV4-2 and TRBJ2-2; D possibly matches TRBD1 or TRBD2 (6 bases each). V gave up 0 bases and J gave up 6 bases, with 14 bases separating them. The CDR3 covers 16 residues. In germline, CDR1 is LGHNA, CDR2 YNFKEQ. The CDR3 region has the DNA TGTGCCAGCAGCCAAGAGGGGCCAGGGGAGGCCGGGGAGCTGTTTTTT. Amino acid sequence: CASSQEGPGEAGELFF.

The V gene is TRBV7-2, the J gene TRBJ2-3; TRBD1 or TRBD2 may be the D gene (5 bases each). Germline V gene lookup returns CDR1 SGHTA and CDR2 FQGNSA. Trimming stripped 8 bases from V and 6 bases from J, with 15 bases between. The CDR3 has 13 amino acids. CDR3 residues: CASAGARGDTQYF. The CDR3 nucleotides are TGTGCCAGCGCCGGGGCCCGGGGCGATACGCAGTATTTT.

DNA for the CDR3: TGTGCCAGCAGCCCCTCGACAGGGGCAACCTACAATGAGCAGTTCTTC. It translates to CASSPSTGATYNEQFF. This chain connects TRBV4-2 to TRBJ2-1; 8 nucleotides match TRBD1. After removal of 4 bases from V and 2 bases from J, the junction contained 7 bases not matched to a gene. The CDR3 length is 16 residues. CDR1 and CDR2 (germline): LGHNA, YNFKEQ.

The V and J genes are TRBV9 and TRBJ2-6; possibly TRBD2 for D (6 bases). V was shortened by 3 bases and J by 4 bases, with 20 bases between the two germline ends. CDR1 is SGDLS, CDR2 YYNGEE, per germline. The CDR3 extends over 18 amino acids. For the CDR3, the DNA is TGTGCCAGCAGCGATTTTAGAGGAGGGGCTGTAGGGGCCAACGTCCTGACTTTC. This encodes CASSDFRGGAVGANVLTF. Using reference TRBV9 and TRBJ2-6 for the parts outside the CDR3, the full variable domain is DSGVTQTPKHLITATGQRVTLRCSPRSGDLSVYWYQQSLDQGLQFLIQYYNGEERAKGNILERFSAQQFPDLHSELNLSSLELGDSALYFCASSDFRGGAVGANVLTFGAGSRLTVL.

The chain recombines TRBV4-3 with TRBJ1-5; possibly TRBD1 for D (6 bases). The CDR3 extends over 15 amino acids. With 1 base removed from V and 3 bases from J, the gap between germline ends came to 10 bases. Germline CDR1 is LGHNA and CDR2 is YSLEER. CDR3 DNA sequence: TGCGCCAGCAGCCAAGTCACAGGGAACAATCAGCCCCAGCATTTT. Protein: CASSQVTGNNQPQHF.

This chain links TRBV10-2 with TRBJ1-1; TRBD1 might be the D (5 bases). The CDR3 loop spans 18 amino acids. Germline CDR1 WSHSY, CDR2 SAAADI. The ends were cut back, 6 bases at V and 0 bases at J, with 23 bases in the middle. In nucleotides, the CDR3 is TGCGCCAGCAGAGGCACACGGGACCCGAAGGCCATGAACACTGAAGCTTTCTTT. It translates to CASRGTRDPKAMNTEAFF.

The chain combines TRBV2 with TRBJ2-7; D is undetermined. This CDR3 is built from 16 residues. Between the trimmed V and J ends, which lost 3 bases and 0 bases, there was a span of 15 bases. The germline CDR1 and CDR2 sequences are SNHLY and FYNNEI. The CDR3 nucleotides read TGTGCCAGCAGTGATATCGACCTCTACCTCTCCTACGAGCAGTACTTC. Translation gives CASSDIDLYLSYEQYF.

V and J are TRBV18 and TRBJ1-5; unclear D gene. Trimming pared 5 bases from V and 6 bases from J, leaving 8 bases between. Germline CDR1 is KGHSH and CDR2 is LQKENI. The CDR3 is made up of 12 amino acids. CDR3 residues: CASSDSGQPQHF. DNA of the CDR3: TGTGCCAGCTCAGACTCGGGTCAGCCCCAGCATTTT.

This clone was seen once. This rearrangement joins TRBV4-3 to TRBJ2-1; possibly TRBD2 for D (5 bases). CDR3 length equals 16 residues. Germline CDR1 and CDR2: LGHNA and YSLEER. V dropped 1 base and J dropped 0 bases, with 10 bases sitting between them. CDR3 protein: CASSQVSASSYNEQFF. CDR3 bases: TGCGCCAGCAGCCAAGTTAGCGCGAGCTCCTACAATGAGCAGTTCTTC.

This sequence joins TRBV7-2 and TRBJ2-7; D unresolved. The germline V gene has CDR1 SGHTA and CDR2 FQGNSA. Trimming removed 2 bases at V and 6 bases at J, with 8 bases between. The CDR3 totals 12 residues. The CDR3 DNA reads as TGTGCCAGCAGCTTAAAACCGCTCGAGCAGTACTTC. Translated, it gives CASSLKPLEQYF. Complete variable domain (other parts from reference TRBV7-2 and TRBJ2-7): GAGVSQSPSNKVTEKGKDVELRCDPISGHTALYWYRQSLGQGLEFLIYFQGNSAPDKSGLPSDRFSAERTGGSVSTLTIQRTQQEDSAVYLCASSLKPLEQYFGPGTRLTVT.

In its sample, this clone was seen a few times. The chain uses TRBV5-1 and TRBJ2-5; a weak D match, TRBD1 (8 bases). Trimming took 3 bases from V and 4 from J, leaving 16 bases between them. The germline gives CDR1 SGHRS, CDR2 YFSETQ. CDR3 length: 15 amino acids. The CDR3: CASSSQGGIAETQYF. DNA for the CDR3: TGCGCCAGCAGCTCACAGGGGGGGATCGCAGAGACCCAGTACTTC. The variable domain in full, completed from reference TRBV5-1 and TRBJ2-5, reads KAGVTQTPRYLIKTRGQQVTLSCSPISGHRSVSWYQQTPGQGLQFLFEYFSETQRNKGNFPGRFSGRQFSNSRSEMNVSTLELGDSALYLCASSSQGGIAETQYFGPGTRLLVL.

CDR3 amino acids: CASSQVYRGRSGYTF. DNA for the CDR3: TGCGCCAGCAGCCAAGTGTACAGGGGGAGGAGTGGCTACACCTTC. This chain uses TRBV4-3 with TRBJ1-2, with TRBD1 matching 8 bases. The V segment lost 1 base and the J segment 7 bases; nucleotides outside the gene matches: 8. Germline V gives CDR1 LGHNA, CDR2 YSLEER. This CDR3 is 15 amino acids long.

This clone was seen a single time. The rearrangement uses TRBV30 and TRBJ1-4; 10 positions agree with TRBD1. The CDR3 has 13 amino acids. The ends lost 4 bases at V and 8 bases at J; junction bases unmatched: 4. Germline-derived CDR1 and CDR2 are GTSNPN and SVGIG (reference sequence). The CDR3 region is CAWTDRGLEKLFF. In DNA, the CDR3 is TGTGCCTGGACTGACAGGGGGCTCGAAAAACTGTTTTTT.

The V call is TRBV7-2, the J call TRBJ2-7, with D possibly matching TRBD1 (6 bases). Deletions cut 3 bases from V and 6 bases from J, with 15 bases between. There are 14 residues in the CDR3. Germline assignment: CDR1 SGHTA and CDR2 FQGNSA. In DNA, the CDR3 is TGTGCCAGCAGCTTTGGGCCAGCGGACAGCGAGCAGTACTTC. It is translated as CASSFGPADSEQYF.

This chain links TRBV18 with TRBJ2-3, with no clear D. Germline V gene data show CDR1 as KGHSH and CDR2 as LQKENI. The V gene lost 2 bases and the J gene lost 5 bases, with 11 bases spanning the gap. This CDR3 region has 14 residues. The CDR3 reads CASSPLEKGDTQYF. The CDR3 coding sequence is TGTGCCAGCTCACCATTGGAAAAGGGAGATACGCAGTATTTT.

This chain joins TRBV9 and TRBJ2-1; the D is unclear. V lost 0 bases to trimming and J lost 5 bases, with 6 bases between them. CDR1 is SGDLS, CDR2 YYNGEE, per germline. The CDR3 extends over 13 amino acids. For the CDR3, the DNA is TGTGCCAGCAGCGTAGTCCCAAACAATGAGCAGTTCTTC. Protein product: CASSVVPNNEQFF.

V is TRBV19 and J is TRBJ1-2, with TRBD1 as a possible D gene (6 bases). Trimming pared 2 bases from V and 4 bases from J, leaving 14 bases between. Per germline, CDR1 LNHDA and CDR2 SQIVND (reference sequence). CDR3 length: 15 amino acids. CDR3 protein: CASSIIGGAGYGYTF. CDR3 DNA sequence: TGTGCCAGTAGTATAATCGGGGGCGCGGGCTATGGCTACACCTTC.

In nucleotides, the CDR3 is TGTGCCAGCAGCGTTGGGAGTCAGAATAATTCACCCCTCCACTTT. Translation: CASSVGSQNNSPLHF. V is TRBV9 and J is TRBJ1-6; D gene uncertain. The CDR3 has 15 amino acids. With 2 bases removed from V and 5 bases from J, the gap between germline ends came to 11 bases. The germline V gene encodes CDR1 SGDLS and CDR2 YYNGEE.

The rearrangement joins TRBV11-2 to TRBJ2-5; D unresolved. V was trimmed by 1 base and J by 5 bases, leaving 11 bases between them. This CDR3 has 14 amino acids. CDR1 is SGHAT and CDR2 is FQNNGV in the germline V gene. CDR3 loop: CASSLGSGIETQYF. CDR3 in DNA: TGTGCCAGCAGCTTAGGATCAGGTATTGAGACCCAGTACTTC.

The chain employs TRBV4-2 and TRBJ1-3; 7 bases line up with TRBD1. CDR1 and CDR2 (germline): LGHNA, YNFKEQ. The CDR3 is 17 amino acids. V shed 3 bases and J 6 bases; nucleotides not matched to a gene: 14. This CDR3 reads CASSHDTGVVAENTIYF. CDR3 coding DNA: TGTGCCAGCAGCCACGATACAGGGGTGGTGGCCGAAAACACCATATATTTT.

The chain couples TRBV29-1 to TRBJ2-3; D remains ambiguous. Trimming left V 2 bases short and J 2 bases short, with 14 bases between. The CDR3 totals 15 residues. Germline values: CDR1 SQVTM, CDR2 ANQGSEA. The CDR3 DNA reads as TGCAGCGTTGAATTGTTTGGCCTAGACACAGATACGCAGTATTTT. Encoded protein: CSVELFGLDTDTQYF.

This clone was seen a single time. This chain links TRBV6-5 with TRBJ1-2, with 7 positions matching TRBD1. The CDR3 has 12 residues. Per the germline V gene, CDR1 is MNHEY and CDR2 is SVGAGI. V lost 6 bases to trimming and J lost 9 bases; unmatched junction nucleotides: 7. CDR3 coding DNA: TGTGCCAGCAGGAAGACAGGGTTAAGCTACACCTTC. Its protein product is CASRKTGLSYTF.